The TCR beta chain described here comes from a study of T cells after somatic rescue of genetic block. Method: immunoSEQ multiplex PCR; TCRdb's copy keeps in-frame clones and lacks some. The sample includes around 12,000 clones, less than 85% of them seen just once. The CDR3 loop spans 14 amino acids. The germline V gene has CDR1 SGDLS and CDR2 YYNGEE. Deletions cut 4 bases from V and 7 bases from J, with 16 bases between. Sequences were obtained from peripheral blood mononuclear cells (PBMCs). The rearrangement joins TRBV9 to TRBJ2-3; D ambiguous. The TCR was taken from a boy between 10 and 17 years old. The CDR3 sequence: CASSPLPDAHTQYF. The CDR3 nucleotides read TGTGCCAGCAGCCCCCTCCCCGACGCGCATACGCAGTATTTT.